These 12 T cell receptor beta chains originate from one sample sequenced in a study of T cell repertoires in cytomegalovirus infection. TCRdb re-called the reads with MiXCR, one entry per CDR3 protein. The sample has roughly 990,000 distinct CDR3 sequences, 31% seen once; the top ten hold around 15%. These receptors are not linked to any known antigen. The source was cultured CD8+ T cells from PBMCs, collected from culture after CMV antigen stimulation. All receptors derive from a human donor in good health (CMV status not recorded). Some clones in this sample may be carry-over from other donors' samples.

This rearrangement joins TRBV19 to TRBJ2-3; TRBD1 might be the D (7 bases). Germline values: CDR1 LNHDA, CDR2 SQIVND (reference sequence). The CDR3 spans 15 residues. Trimming stripped 1 base from V and 6 bases from J, with 14 bases between. CDR3 sequence reads: CASSIAGRGADTQYF. CDR3 sequence (DNA): TGTGCCAGTAGTATAGCAGGCAGGGGGGCGGATACGCAGTATTTT.

This clonotype was seen a few times. The chain uses TRBV14 and TRBJ1-1; TRBD1 matches at 7 bases. Germline V gene lookup returns CDR1 SGHDN and CDR2 FVKESK. J gave up 6 bases and V 1 base, and 8 bases lay outside the gene matches. The CDR3 is 15 residues long. CDR3 residues: CASSQGQGLYAEAFF. CDR3 in DNA: TGTGCCAGCAGCCAAGGACAGGGACTTTACGCTGAAGCTTTCTTT.

This clonotype was observed a handful of times. V and J are TRBV11-2 and TRBJ2-2; 7 nucleotides line up with TRBD1. The CDR3 has 14 amino acids. The V and J ends lost 8 bases and 6 bases, in that order; junction bases with no gene match: 9. Germline lookup yields CDR1 SGHAT and CDR2 FQNNGV. The CDR3 DNA is TGTGCCAGCCTGACAGGGAGTACCCCCGGGGAGCTGTTTTTT. Translating it yields CASLTGSTPGELFF.

The V call is TRBV4-1, the J call TRBJ1-5; the D is unclear. Trimming removed 2 bases from V and 3 bases from J, with 11 bases in between. CDR1 and CDR2 (germline): MGHRA, YSYEKL. The CDR3 sequence is 15 residues long. The CDR3 sequence: CASSQTNSPNQPQHF. As DNA, the CDR3 is TGCGCCAGCAGCCAAACAAACAGCCCCAATCAGCCCCAGCATTTT.

For this clonotype: Compared with germline, one end of the junction differs, possibly owing to a read error. The gene calls are TRBV9 and TRBJ1-4; D not certain. CDR3 size: 13 residues. The germline CDR1 and CDR2 sequences are SGDLS and YYNGEE. CDR3 nucleotide sequence: TGTGCCAGCAGCTTCGGACTCGGTGAAGAACTGTTTTTT. Its translation is CASSFGLGEELFF.

This sequence joins TRBV5-1 and TRBJ2-1; TRBD1 is a possible D gene (6 bases). Germline V lookup: CDR1 SGHRS, CDR2 YFSETQ. V gave up 0 bases and J gave up 9 bases, with 7 bases separating them. The CDR3 contains 12 residues. The CDR3 sequence: CASSLVDSEQFF. Written as DNA, the CDR3 is TGCGCCAGCAGCTTGGTGGACAGTGAGCAGTTCTTC.

This clonotype came up a few times. This chain uses TRBV5-1 with TRBJ2-7; no clear D gene. The CDR3 has 13 residues. Germline assignment: CDR1 SGHRS and CDR2 YFSETQ. V was clipped by 4 bases and J by 0 bases, with 8 bases between them. The CDR3, as DNA: TGCGCCAGCAGCCCGAGCGTCTCCTACGAGCAGTACTTC. It codes for CASSPSVSYEQYF.

The chain recombines TRBV10-3 with TRBJ1-1; 10 bases fit TRBD1. V lost 6 bases to trimming and J lost 7 bases; unmatched junction nucleotides: 8. Germline V lookup: CDR1 ENHRY, CDR2 SYGVKD. The CDR3 sequence is 14 residues long. CDR3 nucleotides: TGTGCCATCAGGGATGACAGGGGGCTTGGTGAAGCTTTCTTT. It encodes CAIRDDRGLGEAFF.

V gene TRBV6-2 or TRBV6-3 combines with J gene TRBJ1-4, with D tentatively TRBD1 (6 bases). V lost 9 bases, J lost 4 bases, and 12 bases lay in between. This CDR3 region has 13 residues. Per germline, CDR1 MNHEY and CDR2 SVGEGT. CDR3 nucleotide sequence: TGTGCCAGTCGGACAGCGAATAATGAAAAACTGTTTTTT. Its protein is CASRTANNEKLFF.

In this sample, this clonotype turned up a few times. The rearrangement joins TRBV2 to TRBJ2-1; D unclear. This CDR3 spans 14 amino acids. In germline, CDR1 is SNHLY, CDR2 FYNNEI. Trimming removed 3 bases from V and 10 bases from J, with 16 bases in between. CDR3: CASSDPGPVKEQFF. CDR3 nucleotide sequence: TGTGCCAGCAGTGATCCTGGTCCGGTAAAGGAGCAGTTCTTC.

About this clonotype: As the CDR3 is not closed by the conserved phenylalanine or tryptophan, this likely results from a read error. The chain recombines TRBV7-8 with TRBJ2-3, with D possibly matching TRBD1 (6 bases). V was clipped by 4 bases and J by 3 bases, with 14 bases between them. Germline values: CDR1 SGHVS, CDR2 FQNEAQ. The CDR3 runs 15 residues. CDR3 protein: CASSSKAGETDTQYS. DNA for the CDR3: TGTGCCAGCAGCTCTAAGGCAGGGGAGACAGATACGCAGTATTCT.

This sequence joins TRBV6-2 or TRBV6-3 and TRBJ2-3; unclear D gene. Germline CDR1 MNHEY, CDR2 SVGEGT. V dropped 2 bases and J dropped 2 bases, with 5 bases sitting between them. The CDR3 spans 13 residues. This chain's CDR3 is CASSYRYTDTQYF. DNA for the CDR3: TGTGCCAGCAGTTACCGTTACACAGATACGCAGTATTTT.